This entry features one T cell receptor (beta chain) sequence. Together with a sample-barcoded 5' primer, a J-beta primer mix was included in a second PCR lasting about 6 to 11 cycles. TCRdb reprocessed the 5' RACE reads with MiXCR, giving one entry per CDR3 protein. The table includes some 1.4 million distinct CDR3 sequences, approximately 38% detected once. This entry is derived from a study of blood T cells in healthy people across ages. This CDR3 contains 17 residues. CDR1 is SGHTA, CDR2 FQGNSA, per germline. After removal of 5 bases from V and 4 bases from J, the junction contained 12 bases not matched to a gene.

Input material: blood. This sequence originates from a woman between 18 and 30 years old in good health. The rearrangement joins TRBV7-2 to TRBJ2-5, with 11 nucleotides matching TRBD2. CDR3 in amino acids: CASSLGLAAGLSETQYF. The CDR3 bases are TGTGCCAGCAGCCTGGGACTAGCGGCGGGGTTATCAGAGACCCAGTACTTC. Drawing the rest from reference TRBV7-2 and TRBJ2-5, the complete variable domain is GAGVSQSPSNKVTEKGKDVELRCDPISGHTALYWYRQSLGQGLEFLIYFQGNSAPDKSGLPSDRFSAERTGGSVSTLTIQRTQQEDSAVYLCASSLGLAAGLSETQYFGPGTRLLVL.